Listed here are 22 T cell receptor beta chains from one sample, sequenced in a study of regulatory T cells in long-lasting Graves disease. Arm-PCR of CDR3 regions with iRepertoire HTBI primers generated TCR beta libraries. TCRdb reprocessed the multiplex PCR reads via MiXCR and lists one record per CDR3 protein. This sample yields about 420,000 distinct CDR3 sequences, of which about 16% are seen a single time; around a quarter belongs to the top ten. The time point is: newly diagnosed GD, antithyroid drugs for less than 3 months. TCR sequences were obtained from RNA taken from PBMCs. The same data also went into a second study, on T cells in Graves' hyperthyroidism and ophthalmopathy.

Sequencing was performed on peripheral blood mononuclear cells (PBMCs), taken at new diagnosis, from a patient treated with antithyroid drugs. These receptors were taken from a woman under 30 with Graves disease.

This clonotype was observed many times. The V call is TRBV10-3, the J call TRBJ2-7; 7 bases map to TRBD2. Per the germline V gene, CDR1 is ENHRY and CDR2 is SYGVKD. Trimming removed 6 bases from V and 5 bases from J; junction bases left unmatched: 10. The CDR3 covers 14 residues. The chain's CDR3 is CAISAGTTRDEQYF. The CDR3 region has the DNA TGTGCCATCAGCGCCGGGACTACTCGTGACGAGCAGTACTTC.

This clonotype was counted at least ten times. The chain is built from TRBV29-1 and TRBJ2-1; 9 positions match TRBD1. The CDR3 extends over 12 amino acids. Unmatched junction bases numbered 5, after V lost 4 bases and J lost 10 bases. Germline V lookup: CDR1 SQVTM, CDR2 ANQGSEA. The CDR3 DNA sequence: TGCAGCGTTGGGACAGGGGCGGGGGAGCAGTTCTTC. It specifies CSVGTGAGEQFF.

The V and J genes are TRBV7-3 and TRBJ2-3; 13 bases fit TRBD2. The CDR3 consists of 18 residues. Germline trimming cut 3 bases from V and 3 bases from J; bases unmatched to any gene: 9. Germline lookup yields CDR1 SGHTA and CDR2 FQGTGA. Here the CDR3 DNA reads TGTGCCAGCAGCTTCTATGGACTAGCGGGAGTAGGGACAGATACGCAGTATTTT. It translates to CASSFYGLAGVGTDTQYF.

Note on this clonotype: With a far larger clone one base away, a read error is the likely cause. The chain has TRBV7-3 and TRBJ2-1, with TRBD2 matching over 10 bases. Germline V gives CDR1 SGHTA, CDR2 FQGTGA. This CDR3 has 16 residues. CDR3: CTSTDQAGGPYNEQFF. In DNA form, the CDR3 reads TGTACCAGCACCGACCAAGCGGGAGGGCCCTACAATGAGCAGTTCTTC.

The sample holds many counts of this clonotype. The chain links TRBV12-3 or TRBV12-4 to TRBJ1-2, with D possibly matching TRBD1 (5 bases). Trimming removed 2 bases at V and 4 bases at J, with 20 bases between. This CDR3 has 17 residues. This chain's CDR3 is CASSLLVGGRDSYGYTF. For the CDR3, the DNA is TGTGCCAGCAGTTTATTAGTCGGTGGGCGCGACAGCTATGGCTACACCTTC.

This clonotype was observed at least ten times. The chain joins TRBV5-1 to TRBJ2-7, with TRBD1 matching 8 bases. The CDR3 is made up of 15 amino acids. J was trimmed by 5 bases and V by 0 bases; bases with no gene match: 7. Germline V gives CDR1 SGHRS, CDR2 YFSETQ. This chain's CDR3 is CASSLARTGFHEQYF. The CDR3 DNA sequence: TGCGCCAGCAGCTTGGCTCGGACAGGGTTCCACGAGCAGTACTTC.

The chain combines TRBV30 with TRBJ2-1; D gene uncertain. Looked up from germline, CDR1 is GTSNPN and CDR2 is SVGIG (reference sequence). This CDR3 has 13 residues. Trimming pared 3 bases from V and 8 bases from J, leaving 14 bases between. The CDR3 is CAWSPWEGDEQFF. The CDR3 nucleotides are TGTGCCTGGAGCCCCTGGGAAGGTGATGAGCAGTTCTTC.

This clonotype was seen many times. V usage is TRBV12-3 or TRBV12-4 and J usage is TRBJ1-2, with 9 bases matching TRBD1. The CDR3 runs 13 residues. V lost 2 bases, J lost 6 bases, and 1 base stayed unmatched. CDR3 nucleotide sequence: TGTGCCAGCAGTTTACGGGACAGGGATGGCTACACCTTC. The encoded protein is CASSLRDRDGYTF.

This clonotype was seen many times. This chain uses TRBV29-1 with TRBJ2-1; D remains unclear. CDR3 length: 12 residues. Germline CDR1 SQVTM, CDR2 ANQGSEA. The ends were cut back, 3 bases at V and 1 base at J, with 4 bases in the middle. The chain's CDR3 is CSVDYSYNEQFF. CDR3 sequence (DNA): TGCAGCGTTGACTATTCCTACAATGAGCAGTTCTTC.

In the case of this clonotype: It may be a read error: a sequence one base away is much more abundant. J is TRBJ2-7 and V is TRBV28; D is unclear. Germline values: CDR1 MDHEN, CDR2 SYDVKM. The CDR3 spans 14 residues. The ends were cut back, 5 bases at V and 2 bases at J, with 13 bases in the middle. The CDR3 protein is CASSGRLDPYEQYF. The DNA of the CDR3 is TGTGCCAGCAGTGGACGGTTGGATCCCTACGAGCAGTACTTC. Filled out from reference TRBV28 and TRBJ2-7, the complete variable domain reads DVKVTQSSRYLVKRTGEKVFLECVQDMDHENMFWYRQDPGLGLRLIYFSYDVKMKEKGDIPEGYSVSREKKERFSLILESASTNQTSMYLCASSGRLDPYEQYFGPGTRLTVT.

The rearrangement joins TRBV27 to TRBJ2-7; 9 bases agree with TRBD1. The germline V gene encodes CDR1 MNHEY and CDR2 SMNVEV (reference sequence). The CDR3 totals 16 residues. Losses at the gene ends were 3 bases for V and 4 bases for J; bases not matched to a gene: 10. CDR3 sequence reads: CASSLTRDRAEYEQYF. As DNA, the CDR3 is TGTGCCAGCAGTTTGACGAGGGACAGGGCCGAATACGAGCAGTACTTC.

This clonotype showed up just once. The V call is TRBV28, the J call TRBJ1-5; 8 bases align to TRBD1. V lost 8 bases, J lost 4 bases, and 16 bases stayed unmatched. The CDR3 covers 17 residues. Germline V CDR1 and CDR2: MDHEN, SYDVKM. CDR3 nucleotides: TGTGCCAGCCACCCGCCCCCGGGACAGGTGACGAATCAGCCCCAGCATTTT. Protein sequence: CASHPPPGQVTNQPQHF.

The J gene is TRBJ2-3, the V gene TRBV14; the D gene is possibly TRBD2 (5 bases). Between the trimmed V and J ends, which lost 0 bases and 2 bases, there was a span of 12 bases. The V gene's germline CDR1 is SGHDN and CDR2 FVKESK. The CDR3 has 16 residues. Here the CDR3 DNA reads TGTGCCAGCAGCCAAGACGTCGGACTTTCCACAGATACGCAGTATTTT. Translation: CASSQDVGLSTDTQYF.

Ten or more counts support this clonotype. The genes are TRBV20-1 and TRBJ2-3; TRBD1 matches at 8 bases. CDR3 length: 15 amino acids. Germline V gives CDR1 DFQATT, CDR2 SNEGSKA (reference sequence). V gave up 7 bases and J gave up 3 bases; unmatched junction bases: 12. The CDR3 sequence: CSDPRGQGDTDTQYF. The DNA for the CDR3 is TGCAGTGACCCCCGAGGACAGGGAGATACAGATACGCAGTATTTT.

The chain recombines TRBV9 with TRBJ2-3; D unclear. Deletions cut 0 bases from V and 2 bases from J, with 7 bases between. This CDR3 is built from 14 residues. Looked up from germline, CDR1 is SGDLS and CDR2 is YYNGEE. CDR3 sequence reads: CASSVVAVTDTQYF. CDR3 in DNA: TGTGCCAGCAGCGTAGTTGCGGTCACAGATACGCAGTATTTT.

This clonotype showed up many times. CDR3 in DNA: TGCGCCAGCAGCCAAGACGCGGGACCAGATACGCAGTATTTT. Translating it yields CASSQDAGPDTQYF. This sequence joins TRBV4-3 and TRBJ2-3; tentatively, D is TRBD2 (6 bases). The CDR3 consists of 14 residues. Trimming cost V 0 bases and J 4 bases, with 8 bases left between them. Germline V CDR1 and CDR2: LGHNA, YSLEER.

Comments on this clonotype: A read error may explain this, as a much larger clone is one base away. The chain links TRBV6-5 to TRBJ2-7; either TRBD1 or TRBD2 may supply D (5 bases each). Germline-derived CDR1 and CDR2 are MNHEY and SVGAGI. There are 15 residues in the CDR3. V was trimmed by 5 bases and J by 1 base, leaving 15 bases between them. The CDR3 nucleotides are TGTGCCAGCAGTCCGGGGCGGTTAGGTTCCTACGAGCAGTACTTC. Its translation is CASSPGRLGSYEQYF.

This clonotype occurred a few times. The chain is built from TRBV7-8 and TRBJ1-6; weak D call: TRBD1 (5 bases). Trimming pared 0 bases from V and 0 bases from J, leaving 12 bases between. This CDR3 is built from 18 residues. Germline V gene data show CDR1 as SGHVS and CDR2 as FQNEAQ. The CDR3 is CASSLAPAGSSYNSPLHF. The CDR3 DNA reads as TGTGCCAGCAGCTTAGCGCCGGCAGGGAGCTCCTATAATTCACCCCTCCACTTT.

The chain uses TRBV28 and TRBJ2-2, with 10 bases identical to TRBD2. The CDR3 spans 18 residues. V was clipped by 3 bases and J by 1 base; unmatched bases: 8. The germline CDR1 and CDR2 sequences are MDHEN and SYDVKM. CDR3 protein: CASSFLTSGILNTGELFF. In DNA form, the CDR3 reads TGTGCCAGCAGTTTTTTAACTAGCGGGATATTGAACACCGGGGAGCTGTTTTTT.

This clonotype showed up many times. The J gene is TRBJ1-5, the V gene TRBV27; no clear D gene. Trimming left V 6 bases short and J 2 bases short, with 5 bases between. Germline V CDR1 and CDR2: MNHEY, SMNVEV (reference sequence). CDR3 length equals 12 residues. Here the CDR3 reads CASSGGNQPQHF. The CDR3 coding sequence is TGTGCCAGCAGCGGGGGCAATCAGCCCCAGCATTTT.

This clonotype was picked up a small number of times. V usage is TRBV29-1 and J usage is TRBJ2-3; 8 bases are shared with TRBD1. V trimming: 6 bases; J trimming: 2 bases; junction bases outside the gene matches: 7. CDR3 length: 14 residues. Germline CDR1 and CDR2: SQVTM and ANQGSEA. CDR3 bases: TGCAGCGTGGGGGACAGGCGTGTCACAGATACGCAGTATTTT. Amino acid sequence: CSVGDRRVTDTQYF.

A remark on this clonotype: A read error may produce the germline difference seen at one junction end. This chain links TRBV18 with TRBJ2-7; D call uncertain. In germline, CDR1 is KGHSH, CDR2 LQKENI. This CDR3 has 13 residues. The CDR3, as DNA: TGTGCCTGCTCACGCAGTGCCCTTTACGAGCAGTACTTC. It is translated as CACSRSALYEQYF.